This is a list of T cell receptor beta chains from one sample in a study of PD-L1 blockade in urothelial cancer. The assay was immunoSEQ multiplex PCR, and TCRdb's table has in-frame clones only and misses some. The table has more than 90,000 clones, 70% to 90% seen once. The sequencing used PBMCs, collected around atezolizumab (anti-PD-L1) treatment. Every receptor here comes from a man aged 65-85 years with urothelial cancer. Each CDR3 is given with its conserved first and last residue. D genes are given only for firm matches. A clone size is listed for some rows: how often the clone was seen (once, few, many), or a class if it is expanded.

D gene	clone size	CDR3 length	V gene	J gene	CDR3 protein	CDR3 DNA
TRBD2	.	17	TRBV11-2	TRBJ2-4	CASSVAGGSLAKNIQYF	TGTGCCAGCAGCGTAGCGGGGGGGAGTCTGGCCAAAAACATTCAGTACTTC
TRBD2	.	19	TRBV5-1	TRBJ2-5	CASSIGTSGGPTYQETQYF	TGCGCCAGCAGCATAGGGACTAGCGGGGGACCAACGTACCAAGAGACCCAGTACTTC
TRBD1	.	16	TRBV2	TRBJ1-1	CASSPGQGYMGAEAFF	TGTGCCAGCAGCCCGGGACAGGGGTACATGGGAGCTGAAGCTTTCTTT
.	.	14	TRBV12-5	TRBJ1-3	CASGTGSEGNTIYF	TGTGCTAGTGGAACAGGGTCTGAAGGAAACACCATATATTTT
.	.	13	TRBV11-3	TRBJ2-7	CASSLGMQREQYF	TGTGCCAGCAGCCTAGGGATGCAGCGGGAGCAGTACTTC
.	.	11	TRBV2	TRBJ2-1	CASSEVFEQFF	TGTGCCAGCAGTGAAGTATTTGAGCAGTTCTTC
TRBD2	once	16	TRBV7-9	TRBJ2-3	CASSLGAGGGADTQYF	TGTGCCAGCAGCTTAGGTGCCGGCGGGGGTGCAGATACGCAGTATTTT
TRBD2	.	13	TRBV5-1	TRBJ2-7	CASSPPGGYEQYF	TGCGCCAGCAGCCCGCCGGGAGGCTACGAGCAGTACTTC
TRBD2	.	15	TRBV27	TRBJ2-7	CASSLTASGGREQYF	TGTGCCAGCAGTTTAACTGCTAGCGGGGGGCGTGAGCAGTACTTC
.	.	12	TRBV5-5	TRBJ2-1	CASSAGLNEQFF	TGTGCCAGCAGCGCCGGACTAAATGAGCAGTTCTTC
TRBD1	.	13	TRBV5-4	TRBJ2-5	CASIDRGRETQYF	TGTGCCAGCATCGACAGGGGGCGGGAGACCCAGTACTTC
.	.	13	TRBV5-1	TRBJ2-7	CASSKQGIYEQYF	TGCGCCAGCAGCAAACAGGGAATCTACGAGCAGTACTTC
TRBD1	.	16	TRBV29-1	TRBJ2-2	CSVPRSGTGYTGELFF	TGCAGCGTTCCCCGATCCGGGACAGGGTATACCGGGGAGCTGTTTTTT
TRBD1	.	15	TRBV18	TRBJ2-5	CASSPPGQGMKTQYF	TGTGCCAGCTCACCACCGGGACAGGGTATGAAGACCCAGTACTTC
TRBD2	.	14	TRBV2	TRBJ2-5	CASLAGVFQETQYF	TGTGCCAGTCTAGCGGGGGTTTTTCAAGAGACCCAGTACTTC
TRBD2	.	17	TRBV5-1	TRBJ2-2	CASSAGLAGMNTGELFF	TGCGCCAGCAGCGCGGGACTAGCGGGGATGAACACCGGGGAGCTGTTTTTT
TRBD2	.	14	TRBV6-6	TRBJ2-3	CASSYSSSGDTQYF	TGTGCCAGCAGTTACTCGAGTAGCGGGGATACGCAGTATTTT
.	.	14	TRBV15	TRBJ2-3	CATSTQQGSDTQYF	TGTGCCACCAGCACCCAACAGGGTTCGGATACGCAGTATTTT
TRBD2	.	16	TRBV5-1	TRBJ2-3	CASSLGASGYTDTQYF	TGCGCCAGCAGCTTGGGGGCTAGCGGCTACACAGATACGCAGTATTTT
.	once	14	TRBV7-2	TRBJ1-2	CASSLQNGDYGYTF	TGTGCCAGCAGTTTACAGAACGGGGACTATGGCTACACCTTC
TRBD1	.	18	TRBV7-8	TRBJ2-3	CASSSGTGGPMATDTQYF	TGTGCCAGCAGCTCCGGGACAGGGGGCCCCATGGCCACAGATACGCAGTATTTT
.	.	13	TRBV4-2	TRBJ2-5	CASSLQGQETQYF	TGTGCCAGCAGCCTACAGGGCCAAGAGACCCAGTACTTC
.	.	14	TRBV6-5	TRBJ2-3	CASSPLWGPDTQYF	TGTGCCAGCAGCCCCCTTTGGGGGCCAGATACGCAGTATTTT
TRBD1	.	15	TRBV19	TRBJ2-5	CASSMRDRGQETQYF	TGTGCCAGTAGTATGAGGGACAGGGGGCAAGAGACCCAGTACTTC
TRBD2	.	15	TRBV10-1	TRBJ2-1	CASSLHSGGQNEQFF	TGCGCCAGCAGTCTCCATAGCGGGGGGCAGAATGAGCAGTTCTTC
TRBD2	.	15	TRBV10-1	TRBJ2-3	CASSRTSESTDTQYF	TGCGCCAGCAGCCGGACTAGCGAGAGCACAGATACGCAGTATTTT
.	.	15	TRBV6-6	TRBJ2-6	CASSHRVSGANVLTF	TGTGCCAGCAGCCACAGGGTCTCTGGGGCCAACGTCCTGACTTTC
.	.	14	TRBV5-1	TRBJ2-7	CASSLATGSYEQYF	TGCGCCAGCAGCTTAGCGACGGGATCCTACGAGCAGTACTTC
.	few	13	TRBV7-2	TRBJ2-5	CASSLWRAETQYF	TGTGCCAGCAGCTTATGGAGGGCGGAGACCCAGTACTTC
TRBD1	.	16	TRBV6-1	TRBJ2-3	CASSARDRGLADTQYF	TGTGCCAGCAGTGCTCGGGACAGGGGTCTCGCAGATACGCAGTATTTT
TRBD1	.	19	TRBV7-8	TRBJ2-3	CASSPRRSWARGSTDTQYF	TGTGCCAGCAGCCCTAGAAGGTCCTGGGCCAGGGGGAGCACAGATACGCAGTATTTT
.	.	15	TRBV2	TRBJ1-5	CASSPRTQANQPQHF	TGTGCCAGCAGTCCACGAACGCAGGCGAATCAGCCCCAGCATTTT
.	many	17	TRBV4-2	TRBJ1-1	CASSQDVQGGSFAEAFF	TGTGCCAGCAGCCAAGATGTCCAGGGTGGTAGTTTTGCTGAAGCTTTCTTT
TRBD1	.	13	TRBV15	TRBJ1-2	CATRTGRLYGYTF	TGTGCCACCAGGACAGGGAGACTCTATGGCTACACCTTC
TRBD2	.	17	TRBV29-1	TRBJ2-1	CSVLGLAGEASYNEQFF	TGCAGCGTCCTAGGACTAGCGGGAGAGGCTTCCTACAATGAGCAGTTCTTC